The clone carrying this T cell receptor (beta chain) was seen more than once but under ten times. What it binds is unknown. V was trimmed by 5 bases and J by 5 bases, leaving 19 bases between them. The CDR3 consists of 15 residues. Germline lookup yields CDR1 MNHEY and CDR2 SVGEGT. Construction of the TCRbeta library involved unique molecular identifiers. MiXCR, run by TCRdb on the PCR reads, gives a single entry per CDR3 protein. The table shows 90,000 to 120,000 distinct CDR3 sequences, with almost 6.5% occurring only once. This sample stems from a study of T-cell reconstitution after alpha-beta-depleted transplantation in children. Whole-study results and caveats: Alpha-beta T cells about two months after transplant reportedly derived from several hundred expanded graft clones.

Sequencing used PBMCs, mostly from graft donor cells, obtained 360 days after TCRalphabeta/CD19-depleted stem cell transplant. The rearrangement uses TRBV6-2 or TRBV6-3 and TRBJ2-7; perhaps D is TRBD1 or TRBD2 (5 bases each). The TCR comes from a male patient between 2 and 15 years old who had a stem cell transplant for acute lymphoblastic leukemia, so the T cells may come from the graft donor. CDR3 protein: CASSTWDRAGNEQYF. CDR3 DNA: TGTGCCAGCAGTACCTGGGACCGGGCTGGGAACGAGCAGTACTTC.